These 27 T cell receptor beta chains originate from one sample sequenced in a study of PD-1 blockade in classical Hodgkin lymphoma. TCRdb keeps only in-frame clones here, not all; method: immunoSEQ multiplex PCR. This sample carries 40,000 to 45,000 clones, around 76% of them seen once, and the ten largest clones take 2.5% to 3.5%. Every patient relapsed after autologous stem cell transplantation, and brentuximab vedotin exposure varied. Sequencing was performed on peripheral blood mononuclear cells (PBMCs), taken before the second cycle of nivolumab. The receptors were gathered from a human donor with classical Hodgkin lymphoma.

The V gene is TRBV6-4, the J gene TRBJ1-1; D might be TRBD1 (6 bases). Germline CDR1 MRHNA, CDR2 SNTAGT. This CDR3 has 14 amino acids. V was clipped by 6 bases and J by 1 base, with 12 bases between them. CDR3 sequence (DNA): TGTGCCAGCAGAGATAAAGGGGGGAACACTGAAGCTTTCTTT. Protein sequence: CASRDKGGNTEAFF.

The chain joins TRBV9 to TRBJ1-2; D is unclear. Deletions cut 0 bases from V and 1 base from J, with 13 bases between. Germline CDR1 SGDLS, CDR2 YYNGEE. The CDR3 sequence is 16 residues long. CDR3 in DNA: TGTGCCAGCAGCGTAGGGGTAACAGAATTTAACTATGGCTACACCTTC. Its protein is CASSVGVTEFNYGYTF. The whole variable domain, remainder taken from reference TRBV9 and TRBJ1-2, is DSGVTQTPKHLITATGQRVTLRCSPRSGDLSVYWYQQSLDQGLQFLIQYYNGEERAKGNILERFSAQQFPDLHSELNLSSLELGDSALYFCASSVGVTEFNYGYTFGSGTRLTVV.

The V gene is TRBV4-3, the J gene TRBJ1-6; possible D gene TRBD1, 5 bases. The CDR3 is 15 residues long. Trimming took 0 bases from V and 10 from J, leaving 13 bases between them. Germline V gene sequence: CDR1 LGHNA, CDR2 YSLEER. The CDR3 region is CASSQDSGRNSPLHF. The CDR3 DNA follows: TGCGCCAGCAGCCAAGATTCGGGGCGAAACTCACCCCTCCACTTT.

CDR3 protein: CASRTTSGGAIAKNTGELFF. DNA for the CDR3: TGTGCCAGCAGAACGACTAGCGGGGGGGCTATTGCTAAAAACACCGGGGAGCTGTTTTTT. The V and J genes are TRBV27 and TRBJ2-2, with 14 nucleotides matching TRBD2. The CDR3 runs to 20 residues. V lost 6 bases to trimming and J lost 2 bases; unmatched junction nucleotides: 14. CDR1 and CDR2 from the germline V gene are MNHEY and SMNVEV (reference sequence).

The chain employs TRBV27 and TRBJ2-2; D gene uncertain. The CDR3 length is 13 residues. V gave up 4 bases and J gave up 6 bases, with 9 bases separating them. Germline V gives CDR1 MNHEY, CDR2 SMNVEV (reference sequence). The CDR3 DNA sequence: TGTGCCAGCAGTTCTCAGGTATCCGGGGAGCTGTTTTTT. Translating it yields CASSSQVSGELFF.

The CDR3 here is CASATLGRTGTGNTIYF. The CDR3 nucleotides are TGTGCCAGCGCCACCTTAGGAAGGACAGGGACTGGAAACACCATATATTTT. The V gene is TRBV7-2, the J gene TRBJ1-3; 8 nucleotides agree with TRBD1. The CDR3 sequence is 17 residues long. The germline gives CDR1 SGHTA, CDR2 FQGNSA. V lost 8 bases to trimming and J lost 2 bases; unmatched junction nucleotides: 14.

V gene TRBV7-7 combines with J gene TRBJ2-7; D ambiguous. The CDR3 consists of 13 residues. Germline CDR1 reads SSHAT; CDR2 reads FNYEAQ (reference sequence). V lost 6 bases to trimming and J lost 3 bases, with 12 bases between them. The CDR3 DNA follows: TGTGCCAGCAGTTCCCGTGGAAACTACGAGCAGTACTTC. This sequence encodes CASSSRGNYEQYF.

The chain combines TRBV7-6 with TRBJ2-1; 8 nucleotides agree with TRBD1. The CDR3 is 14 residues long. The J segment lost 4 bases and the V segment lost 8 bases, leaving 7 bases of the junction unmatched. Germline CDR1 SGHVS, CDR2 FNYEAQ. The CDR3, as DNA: TGTGCCAGCGAAGACGGGACAGGTTACAATGAGCAGTTCTTC. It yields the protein CASEDGTGYNEQFF.

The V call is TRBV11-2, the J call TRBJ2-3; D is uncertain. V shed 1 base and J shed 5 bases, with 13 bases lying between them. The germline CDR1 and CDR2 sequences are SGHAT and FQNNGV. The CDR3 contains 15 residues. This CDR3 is CASSLALRPRDTQYF. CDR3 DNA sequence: TGTGCCAGCAGCTTAGCTCTCAGACCGCGAGATACGCAGTATTTT.

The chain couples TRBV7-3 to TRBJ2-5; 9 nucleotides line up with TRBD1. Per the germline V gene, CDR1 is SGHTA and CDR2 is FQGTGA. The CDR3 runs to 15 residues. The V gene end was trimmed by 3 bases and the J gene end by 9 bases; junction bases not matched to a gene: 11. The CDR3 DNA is TGTGCCAGCAGCTTCCCGGGACAGGGACAAGGGGCCCAGTACTTC. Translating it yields CASSFPGQGQGAQYF. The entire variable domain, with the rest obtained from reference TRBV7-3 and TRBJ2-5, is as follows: GAGVSQTPSNKVTEKGKYVELRCDPISGHTALYWYRQSLGQGPEFLIYFQGTGAADDSGLPNDRFFAVRPEGSVSTLKIQRTERGDSAVYLCASSFPGQGQGAQYFGPGTRLLVL.

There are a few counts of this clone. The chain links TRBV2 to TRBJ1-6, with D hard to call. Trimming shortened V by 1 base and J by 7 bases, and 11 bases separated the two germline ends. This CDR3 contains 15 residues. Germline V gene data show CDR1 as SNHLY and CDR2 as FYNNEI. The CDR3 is CASSEVEHSNSPLHF. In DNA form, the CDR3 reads TGTGCCAGCAGTGAAGTGGAGCACTCGAATTCACCCCTCCACTTT.

Written as DNA, the CDR3 is TGCGCCAGCAGCCAAGATGATTTCGTTCAGGGGAACGAGCAGTACTTC. Its translation: CASSQDDFVQGNEQYF. The J gene is TRBJ2-7, the V gene TRBV4-3; weak D call: TRBD1 (6 bases). V lost 0 bases and J lost 5, with 17 bases in between. There are 16 residues in the CDR3. Per the germline V gene, CDR1 is LGHNA and CDR2 is YSLEER.

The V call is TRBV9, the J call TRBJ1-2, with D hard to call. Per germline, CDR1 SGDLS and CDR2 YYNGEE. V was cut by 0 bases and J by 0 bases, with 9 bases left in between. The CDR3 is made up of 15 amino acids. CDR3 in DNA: TGTGCCAGCAGCGTAGAGGCGGCAGCTAACTATGGCTACACCTTC. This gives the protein CASSVEAAANYGYTF.

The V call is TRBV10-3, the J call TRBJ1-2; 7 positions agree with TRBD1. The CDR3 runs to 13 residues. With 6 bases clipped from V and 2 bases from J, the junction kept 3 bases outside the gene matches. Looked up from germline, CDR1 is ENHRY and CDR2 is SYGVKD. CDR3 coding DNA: TGTGCCATCAGGGAACAGGGGAACTATGGCTACACCTTC. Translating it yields CAIREQGNYGYTF.

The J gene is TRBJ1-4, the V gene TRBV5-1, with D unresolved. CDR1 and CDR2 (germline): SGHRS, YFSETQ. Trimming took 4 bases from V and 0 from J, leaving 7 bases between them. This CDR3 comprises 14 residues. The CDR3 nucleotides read TGCGCCAGCAGCGATCGGACAACTAATGAAAAACTGTTTTTT. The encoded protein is CASSDRTTNEKLFF.

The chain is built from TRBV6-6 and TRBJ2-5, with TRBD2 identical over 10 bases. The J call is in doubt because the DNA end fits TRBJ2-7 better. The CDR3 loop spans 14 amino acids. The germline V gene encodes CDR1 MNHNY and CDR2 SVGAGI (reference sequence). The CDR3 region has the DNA TGTGCCAGCAGTTACGAAGCGGGGGGGCCCGAGCAGTACTTC. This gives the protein CASSYEAGGPEQYF.

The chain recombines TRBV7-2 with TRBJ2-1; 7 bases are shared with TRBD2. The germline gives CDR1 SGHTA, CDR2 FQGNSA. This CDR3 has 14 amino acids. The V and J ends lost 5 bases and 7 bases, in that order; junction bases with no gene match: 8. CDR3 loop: CASSVTGGVNEQFF. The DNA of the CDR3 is TGTGCCAGCAGCGTGACTGGGGGGGTTAATGAGCAGTTCTTC.

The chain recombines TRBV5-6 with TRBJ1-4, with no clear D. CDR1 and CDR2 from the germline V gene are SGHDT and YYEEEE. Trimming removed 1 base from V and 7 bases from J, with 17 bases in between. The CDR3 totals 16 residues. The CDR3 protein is CASSLLSDLLVEKLFF. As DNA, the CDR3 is TGTGCCAGCAGCTTGCTAAGTGACTTGCTGGTTGAAAAACTGTTTTTT.

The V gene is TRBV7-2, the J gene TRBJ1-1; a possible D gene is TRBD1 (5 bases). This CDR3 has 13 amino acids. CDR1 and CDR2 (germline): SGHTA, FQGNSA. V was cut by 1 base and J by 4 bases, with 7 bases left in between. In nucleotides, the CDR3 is TGTGCCAGCAGCTTAGTTAGGGGCACTGAAGCTTTCTTT. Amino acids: CASSLVRGTEAFF.

The CDR3 reads CAWTTHRGYTEAFF. CDR3 DNA: TGTGCCTGGACTACCCACAGGGGCTACACTGAAGCTTTCTTT. V and J are TRBV30 and TRBJ1-1; 7 bases are a match to TRBD1. Trimming took 4 bases from V and 3 from J; bases not matched to a gene: 8. The CDR3 spans 14 residues. Germline CDR1 is GTSNPN and CDR2 is SVGIG (reference sequence). Supplemented by reference TRBV30 and TRBJ1-1, the full variable domain reads SQTIHQWPATLVQPVGSPLSLECTVEGTSNPNLYWYRQAAGRGLQLLFYSVGIGQISSEVPQNLSASRPQDRQFILSSKKLLLSDSGFYLCAWTTHRGYTEAFFGQGTRLTVV.

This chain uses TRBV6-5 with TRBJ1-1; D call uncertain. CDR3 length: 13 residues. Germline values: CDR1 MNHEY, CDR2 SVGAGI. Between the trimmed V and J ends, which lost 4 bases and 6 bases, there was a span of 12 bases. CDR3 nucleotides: TGTGCCAGCAGTTTTAATGAGGGTTCTGAAGCTTTCTTT. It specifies CASSFNEGSEAFF.

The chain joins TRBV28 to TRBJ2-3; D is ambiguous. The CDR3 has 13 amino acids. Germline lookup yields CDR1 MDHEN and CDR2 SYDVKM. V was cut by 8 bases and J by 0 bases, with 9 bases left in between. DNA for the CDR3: TGTGCCAGCGTTTTGACTAGCACAGATACGCAGTATTTT. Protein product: CASVLTSTDTQYF.

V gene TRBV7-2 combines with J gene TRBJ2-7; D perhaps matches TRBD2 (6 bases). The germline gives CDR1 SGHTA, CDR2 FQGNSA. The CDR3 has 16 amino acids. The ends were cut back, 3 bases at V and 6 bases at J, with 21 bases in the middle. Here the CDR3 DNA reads TGTGCCAGCAGCTTTTCAGCCGGGACTCTGTTTGGCGAGCAGTACTTC. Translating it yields CASSFSAGTLFGEQYF.

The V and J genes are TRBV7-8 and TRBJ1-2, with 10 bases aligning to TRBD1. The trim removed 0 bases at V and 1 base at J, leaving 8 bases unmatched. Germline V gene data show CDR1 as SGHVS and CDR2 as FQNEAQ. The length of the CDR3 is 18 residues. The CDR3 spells CASSLATRQGANNYGYTF. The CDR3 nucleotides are TGTGCCAGCAGCTTAGCCACGAGACAGGGGGCGAATAACTATGGCTACACCTTC.

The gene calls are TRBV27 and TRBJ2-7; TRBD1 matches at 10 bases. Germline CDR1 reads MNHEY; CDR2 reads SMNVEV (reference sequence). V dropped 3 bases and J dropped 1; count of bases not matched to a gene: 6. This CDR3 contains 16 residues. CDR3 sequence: CASSFPDRGFSYEQYF. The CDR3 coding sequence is TGTGCCAGCAGTTTTCCGGACAGGGGGTTTTCCTACGAGCAGTACTTC.

CDR3 sequence reads: CASSQKIRGPYEQYF. The CDR3 DNA sequence: TGTGCCAGCAGCCAAAAAATAAGGGGACCCTACGAGCAGTACTTC. The J gene is TRBJ2-7, the V gene TRBV14; perhaps D is TRBD1 or TRBD2 (5 bases each). Germline V gene data show CDR1 as SGHDN and CDR2 as FVKESK. The CDR3 totals 15 residues. Trimming stripped 2 bases from V and 2 bases from J, with 13 bases between.

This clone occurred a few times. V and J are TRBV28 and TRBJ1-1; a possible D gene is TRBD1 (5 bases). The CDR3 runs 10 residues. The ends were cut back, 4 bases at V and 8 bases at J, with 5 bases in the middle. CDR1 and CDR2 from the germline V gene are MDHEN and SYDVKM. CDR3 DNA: TGTGCCAGCAGTTACAGGGAAGCTTTCTTT. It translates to CASSYREAFF.